Following are 30 T cell receptor beta chains from one sample sequenced in a study of blood T cell repertoires in COVID-19. The table came from immunoSEQ multiplex PCR; TCRdb's copy has only in-frame clones and leaves some out. This table has about 350,000 clones, approximately 89% appearing once. Material for sequencing was peripheral blood. These TCRs come from a woman in her sixties with COVID-19, enrolled during active disease.

This chain's CDR3 is CASSIIFTEAFF. In nucleotides, the CDR3 is TGTGCCAGCAGTATAATTTTCACTGAAGCTTTCTTT. This chain joins TRBV5-4 and TRBJ1-1; D is uncertain. CDR3 length equals 12 residues. Germline V gene sequence: CDR1 SGHNT, CDR2 YYREEE (reference sequence). The V and J ends lost 5 bases and 4 bases respectively, with 9 bases between them.

The V call is TRBV6-2 or TRBV6-3, the J call TRBJ2-2; possible D gene TRBD1, 6 bases. Germline loops: CDR1 MNHEY, CDR2 SVGEGT. V lost 3 bases and J 4 bases, leaving 9 bases between the germline ends. The CDR3 is 14 residues long. The CDR3 coding sequence is TGTGCCAGCAGTTATAGGGGGAGCACCGGGGAGCTGTTTTTT. It yields the protein CASSYRGSTGELFF.

V gene TRBV5-1 combines with J gene TRBJ1-6, with 8 nucleotides matching TRBD1. Germline assignment: CDR1 SGHRS and CDR2 YFSETQ. The trim removed 0 bases at V and 10 bases at J, leaving 9 bases unmatched. CDR3 length: 16 amino acids. This CDR3 is CASSLETGGYRSPLHF. CDR3 DNA: TGCGCCAGCAGCTTGGAAACAGGGGGTTACCGGTCACCCCTCCACTTT.

This sequence joins TRBV5-1 and TRBJ2-7; D is perhaps TRBD1 (6 bases). Trimming left V 5 bases short and J 1 base short, with 13 bases between. The CDR3 covers 14 residues. Germline V gene sequence: CDR1 SGHRS, CDR2 YFSETQ. This chain's CDR3 is CASRLKGDSYEQYF. For the CDR3, the DNA is TGCGCCAGCAGACTAAAGGGGGATTCCTACGAGCAGTACTTC.

The CDR3 protein is CASSFILGYTF. CDR3 sequence (DNA): TGTGCCAGCAGTTTCATACTTGGCTACACCTTC. This rearrangement joins TRBV28 to TRBJ1-2; D call uncertain. Trimming removed 3 bases at V and 7 bases at J, with 6 bases between. The germline V gene encodes CDR1 MDHEN and CDR2 SYDVKM. The CDR3 is 11 amino acids.

This clone was detected once. The gene calls are TRBV18 and TRBJ1-3; TRBD1 matches 10 bases. In germline, CDR1 is KGHSH, CDR2 LQKENI. V lost 4 bases to trimming and J lost 4 bases; unmatched junction nucleotides: 16. CDR3 length equals 19 residues. CDR3 coding DNA: TGTGCCAGCTCACTTCTCCCGCTGGAGACAGGGGGCCAAGGAAACACCATATATTTT. The encoded protein is CASSLLPLETGGQGNTIYF. The entire variable domain, with the rest obtained from reference TRBV18 and TRBJ1-3, is as follows: NAGVMQNPRHLVRRRGQEARLRCSPMKGHSHVYWYRQLPEEGLKFMVYLQKENIIDESGMPKERFSAEFPKEGPSILRIQQVVRGDSAAYFCASSLLPLETGGQGNTIYFGEGSWLTVV.

The chain uses TRBV7-3 and TRBJ1-6; D may be TRBD1 (5 bases). The germline gives CDR1 SGHTA, CDR2 FQGTGA. The CDR3 sequence is 14 residues long. V was trimmed by 5 bases and J by 7 bases, leaving 12 bases between them. CDR3 region: CASSLGLSNSPLHF. CDR3 nucleotide sequence: TGTGCCAGCAGCCTGGGACTGTCAAATTCACCCCTCCACTTT. The full variable domain, completed using reference TRBV7-3 and TRBJ1-6, is GAGVSQTPSNKVTEKGKYVELRCDPISGHTALYWYRQSLGQGPEFLIYFQGTGAADDSGLPNDRFFAVRPEGSVSTLKIQRTERGDSAVYLCASSLGLSNSPLHFGNGTRLTVT.

The genes are TRBV3-1 (or the pseudogene TRBV3-2) and TRBJ2-2, with TRBD2 matching over 10 bases. V dropped 1 base and J dropped 8; count of bases not matched to a gene: 4. The germline V gene has CDR1 LGHDT and CDR2 YNNKEL (reference sequence). The CDR3 extends over 15 amino acids. CDR3 sequence: CASSQVLAGVGELFF. In DNA form, the CDR3 reads TGTGCCAGCAGCCAAGTGCTAGCGGGGGTTGGGGAGCTGTTTTTT.

The V call is TRBV18, the J call TRBJ1-2; 10 bases fit TRBD1. This CDR3 is 15 amino acids long. Germline V CDR1 and CDR2: KGHSH, LQKENI. Germline trimming cut 2 bases from V and 5 bases from J; bases unmatched to any gene: 5. The CDR3 loop reads CASSPSTGGKYGYTF. The CDR3 DNA follows: TGTGCCAGCTCACCATCGACAGGGGGCAAGTATGGCTACACCTTC. Complete variable domain (other parts from reference TRBV18 and TRBJ1-2): NAGVMQNPRHLVRRRGQEARLRCSPMKGHSHVYWYRQLPEEGLKFMVYLQKENIIDESGMPKERFSAEFPKEGPSILRIQQVVRGDSAAYFCASSPSTGGKYGYTFGSGTRLTVV.

This chain uses TRBV6-6 with TRBJ2-7; 7 nucleotides match TRBD2. This CDR3 spans 13 amino acids. Trimming cost V 4 bases and J 4 bases; bases outside gene matches: 4. The germline gives CDR1 MNHNY, CDR2 SVGAGI (reference sequence). The CDR3 nucleotides are TGTGCCAGCAGTTTAAGGGGAGGGTACGAGCAGTACTTC. Its protein product is CASSLRGGYEQYF.

The CDR3 DNA sequence: TGTGCCAACCTAAACCCCCCGGGACAGGGGGAGACCCAGTACTTC. Translation gives CANLNPPGQGETQYF. The chain couples TRBV6-9 to TRBJ2-5; TRBD1 matches 10 bases. J gave up 5 bases and V 10 bases, and 13 bases lay outside the gene matches. The CDR3 is 15 amino acids. Germline CDR1 is MNHGY and CDR2 is SVAAGI.

The chain combines TRBV7-9 with TRBJ1-6; no reliable D call. V was shortened by 0 bases and J by 6 bases, with 9 bases between the two germline ends. This CDR3 is built from 15 residues. CDR1 and CDR2 (germline): SEHNR, FQNEAQ (reference sequence). CDR3 sequence (DNA): TGTGCCAGCAGCTTAGCGTGGGGAGGTAATTCACCCCTCCACTTT. Translated, it gives CASSLAWGGNSPLHF.

On this clone itself: Other DNA sequences of this sample code for an identical CDR3. The chain couples TRBV20-1 to TRBJ2-1; no clear D gene. Trimming cost V 3 bases and J 9 bases, with 6 bases left between them. Germline assignment: CDR1 DFQATT and CDR2 SNEGSKA (reference sequence). The CDR3 covers 10 residues. This CDR3 is CSASPGEQFF. The DNA of the CDR3 is TGCAGTGCTAGTCCCGGTGAGCAGTTCTTC.

The chain uses TRBV18 and TRBJ1-2, with 9 bases identical to TRBD1. Germline V lookup: CDR1 KGHSH, CDR2 LQKENI. The CDR3 sequence is 16 residues long. J lost 1 base, V lost 5 bases, and 8 bases had no gene match. The CDR3 protein is CASSIVPGQGNYGYTF. CDR3 DNA sequence: TGTGCCAGCTCAATCGTTCCGGGACAGGGTAACTATGGCTACACCTTC.

The chain recombines TRBV10-1 with TRBJ2-1; possibly TRBD2 for D (7 bases). This CDR3 contains 16 residues. V was clipped by 3 bases and J by 4 bases, with 16 bases between them. Per germline, CDR1 WNHNN and CDR2 SYGVQD (reference sequence). The CDR3 is CASSDQAAGAYNEQFF. The CDR3 bases are TGCGCCAGCAGTGACCAAGCTGCGGGGGCTTACAATGAGCAGTTCTTC.

This clone has just one count. The chain uses TRBV9 and TRBJ2-3; D is perhaps TRBD2 (7 bases). This CDR3 comprises 16 residues. Germline lookup yields CDR1 SGDLS and CDR2 YYNGEE. V lost 0 bases, J lost 2 bases, and 13 bases lay in between. The CDR3 here is CASSVGGGQATDTQYF. CDR3 bases: TGTGCCAGCAGCGTAGGCGGGGGCCAGGCCACAGATACGCAGTATTTT.

This rearrangement joins TRBV28 to TRBJ1-1; D unclear. V lost 2 bases, J lost 3 bases, and 16 bases lay in between. The CDR3 consists of 16 residues. CDR1 is MDHEN, CDR2 SYDVKM, per germline. In DNA form, the CDR3 reads TGTGCCAGCAGTTTAGCCGGAGCAGTTTGGTACACTGAAGCTTTCTTT. It is translated as CASSLAGAVWYTEAFF. The full variable domain, with the rest looked up from reference TRBV28 and TRBJ1-1, is DVKVTQSSRYLVKRTGEKVFLECVQDMDHENMFWYRQDPGLGLRLIYFSYDVKMKEKGDIPEGYSVSREKKERFSLILESASTNQTSMYLCASSLAGAVWYTEAFFGQGTRLTVV.

This chain links TRBV19 with TRBJ1-4; D might be TRBD1 (5 bases). Germline V CDR1 and CDR2: LNHDA, SQIVND (reference sequence). Deletions cut 4 bases from V and 8 bases from J, with 20 bases between. The CDR3 has 16 residues. The CDR3 loop is CASSTGGTLREEKLFF. The CDR3 DNA follows: TGTGCCAGTAGTACCGGAGGGACTTTAAGGGAGGAAAAACTGTTTTTT.

This clone was counted once. The rearrangement links TRBV5-6 to TRBJ2-1; possibly TRBD1 for D (6 bases). CDR1 and CDR2 (germline): SGHDT, YYEEEE. The CDR3 has 16 amino acids. V lost 3 bases to trimming and J lost 2 bases, with 15 bases between them. The CDR3 loop is CASSSTNRVAYNEQFF. CDR3 nucleotide sequence: TGTGCCAGCAGCTCGACCAACAGGGTCGCCTACAATGAGCAGTTCTTC.

This clone turned up a few times. The chain recombines TRBV7-2 with TRBJ2-7; 9 nucleotides align to TRBD1. CDR1 is SGHTA, CDR2 FQGNSA, per germline. V dropped 5 bases and J dropped 7; count of bases not matched to a gene: 15. The CDR3 runs 16 residues. CDR3 sequence: CASSLLVGTGRNEQYF. The CDR3 DNA reads TGTGCCAGCAGCCTCCTGGTAGGGACAGGGCGTAATGAGCAGTACTTC.

This sequence joins TRBV5-1 and TRBJ1-2; D not certain. Trimming stripped 7 bases from V and 7 bases from J, with 26 bases between. The germline CDR1 and CDR2 sequences are SGHRS and YFSETQ. The CDR3 is 16 amino acids. The CDR3 sequence: CASGTSIPTSVGGYTF. The CDR3 DNA follows: TGCGCCAGCGGAACTTCGATTCCCACAAGCGTGGGTGGCTACACCTTC.

Remarks on this clone: One end of the junction is discordant with germline, which a read error may explain. The chain has TRBV20-1 and TRBJ2-7; 7 bases line up with TRBD2. Germline V CDR1 and CDR2: DFQATT, SNEGSKA (reference sequence). The CDR3 is 11 residues long. The CDR3 protein is CSAREMGLFFF. The CDR3 DNA is TGCAGTGCTAGAGAAATGGGACTATTCTTTTTC.

V is TRBV27 and J is TRBJ2-2; 11 bases line up with TRBD2. The CDR3 length is 16 residues. Germline CDR1 is MNHEY and CDR2 is SMNVEV (reference sequence). The trim removed 5 bases at V and 5 bases at J, leaving 7 bases unmatched. CDR3 nucleotides: TGTGCCAGCAGTCCGCTAGCGGGGGGACAAACCGGGGAGCTGTTTTTT. Its translation is CASSPLAGGQTGELFF.

The J gene is TRBJ1-4, the V gene TRBV30, with 7 bases fitting TRBD1. The CDR3 runs 13 residues. Trimming took 3 bases from V and 7 from J; bases not matched to a gene: 5. Germline loops: CDR1 GTSNPN, CDR2 SVGIG (reference sequence). In DNA form, the CDR3 reads TGTGCCTGGAGCGACAGGGCGGGTGAAAAACTGTTTTTT. This sequence encodes CAWSDRAGEKLFF.

The rearrangement joins TRBV5-1 to TRBJ1-5; D is perhaps TRBD1 (5 bases). V gave up 4 bases and J gave up 7 bases, with 15 bases separating them. The CDR3 consists of 14 residues. Germline-derived CDR1 and CDR2 are SGHRS and YFSETQ. CDR3 region: CASSPTGGDQPQHF. Here the CDR3 DNA reads TGCGCCAGCAGCCCCACCGGAGGGGACCAGCCCCAGCATTTT.

V and J are TRBV5-4 and TRBJ2-5; D possibly corresponds to TRBD2 (8 bases). CDR1 is SGHNT and CDR2 is YYREEE in the germline V gene (reference sequence). The CDR3 has 16 amino acids. The V end was cut by 2 bases, the J end by 5 bases, with 19 bases between. The CDR3 loop is CASSLRTSRGGETQYF. DNA for the CDR3: TGTGCCAGCAGCTTAAGGACTAGCAGGGGGGGTGAGACCCAGTACTTC.

J is TRBJ1-4 and V is TRBV11-2, with D possibly being TRBD1 (6 bases). V lost 5 bases and J lost 5, with 12 bases in between. The germline gives CDR1 SGHAT, CDR2 FQNNGV. This CDR3 spans 14 amino acids. CDR3 in DNA: TGTGCCAGCAGCAACAGGGAGCGGAATGAAAAACTGTTTTTT. Protein product: CASSNRERNEKLFF. The complete variable domain, with remaining parts taken from reference TRBV11-2 and TRBJ1-4, reads EAGVAQSPRYKIIEKRQSVAFWCNPISGHATLYWYQQILGQGPKLLIQFQNNGVVDDSQLPKDRFSAERLKGVDSTLKIQPAKLEDSAVYLCASSNRERNEKLFFGSGTQLSVL.

The V gene is TRBV6-5, the J gene TRBJ1-5; 7 bases map to TRBD1. This CDR3 has 13 residues. The J segment lost 6 bases and the V segment lost 7 bases, leaving 6 bases of the junction unmatched. CDR1 is MNHEY, CDR2 SVGAGI, per germline. The CDR3 region has the DNA TGTGCCAGCAAAGGACAGGACGGTCAGCCCCAGCATTTT. It encodes CASKGQDGQPQHF.

As regards this clone: The sample contains more than one DNA sequence encoding this CDR3. The chain employs TRBV18 and TRBJ1-1, with D tentatively TRBD1 (6 bases). V gave up 4 bases and J gave up 0 bases, with 6 bases separating them. CDR1 is KGHSH, CDR2 LQKENI, per germline. The CDR3 has 13 amino acids. CDR3 nucleotides: TGTGCCAGCTCACAGGGGGTGAACACTGAAGCTTTCTTT. This encodes CASSQGVNTEAFF.

This sequence joins TRBV19 and TRBJ2-5, with TRBD2 matching 8 bases. The trim removed 4 bases at V and 7 bases at J, leaving 5 bases unmatched. Germline assignment: CDR1 LNHDA and CDR2 SQIVND (reference sequence). CDR3 length equals 13 residues. CDR3 sequence (DNA): TGTGCCAGTAGTACGCCCCGGGAGGGGACCCAGTACTTC. Its protein product is CASSTPREGTQYF. The full variable domain, completed using reference TRBV19 and TRBJ2-5, is DGGITQSPKYLFRKEGQNVTLSCEQNLNHDAMYWYRQDPGQGLRLIYYSQIVNDFQKGDIAEGYSVSREKKESFPLTVTSAQKNPTAFYLCASSTPREGTQYFGPGTRLLVL.